This T cell receptor beta chain was sequenced in a study of cytomegalovirus exposure and HLA in healthy donors. The PCR contained 60 Vbeta and 13 Jbeta primers. Repertoires were generated with immunoSEQ multiplex PCR, while TCRdb's copy carries only in-frame clones and drops some. This table holds approximately 170,000 clones, 68% found once. CDR3 length: 17 amino acids. V lost 3 bases, J lost 4 bases, and 11 bases stayed unmatched. Germline assignment: CDR1 LGHNA and CDR2 YSLEER. Material for sequencing was PBMCs. V gene TRBV4-3 combines with J gene TRBJ1-2, with 10 bases fitting TRBD1. The sequence derives from a man aged 45-60 years in good health and CMV-seronegative. CDR3 DNA sequence: TGCGCCAGCAGCCACGCGGGACAGGGGAAGTATGGCTATGGCTACACCTTC. Translated: CASSHAGQGKYGYGYTF.